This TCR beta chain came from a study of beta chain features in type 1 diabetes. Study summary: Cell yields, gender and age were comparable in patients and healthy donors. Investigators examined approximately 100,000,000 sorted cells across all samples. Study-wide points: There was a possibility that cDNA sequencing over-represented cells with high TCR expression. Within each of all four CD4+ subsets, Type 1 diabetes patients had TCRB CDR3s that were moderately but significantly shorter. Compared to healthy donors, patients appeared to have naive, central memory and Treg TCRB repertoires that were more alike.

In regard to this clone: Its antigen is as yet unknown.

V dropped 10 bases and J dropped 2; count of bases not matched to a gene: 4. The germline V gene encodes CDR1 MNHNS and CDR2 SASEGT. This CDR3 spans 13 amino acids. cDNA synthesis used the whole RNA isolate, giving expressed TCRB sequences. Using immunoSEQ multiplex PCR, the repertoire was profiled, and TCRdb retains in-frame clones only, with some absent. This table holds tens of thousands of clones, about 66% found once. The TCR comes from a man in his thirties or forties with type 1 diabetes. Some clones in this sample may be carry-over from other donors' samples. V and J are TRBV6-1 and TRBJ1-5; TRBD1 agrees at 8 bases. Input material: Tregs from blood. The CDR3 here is CATADRGNQPQHF. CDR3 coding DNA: TGTGCCACCGCGGACAGGGGCAATCAGCCCCAGCATTTT.